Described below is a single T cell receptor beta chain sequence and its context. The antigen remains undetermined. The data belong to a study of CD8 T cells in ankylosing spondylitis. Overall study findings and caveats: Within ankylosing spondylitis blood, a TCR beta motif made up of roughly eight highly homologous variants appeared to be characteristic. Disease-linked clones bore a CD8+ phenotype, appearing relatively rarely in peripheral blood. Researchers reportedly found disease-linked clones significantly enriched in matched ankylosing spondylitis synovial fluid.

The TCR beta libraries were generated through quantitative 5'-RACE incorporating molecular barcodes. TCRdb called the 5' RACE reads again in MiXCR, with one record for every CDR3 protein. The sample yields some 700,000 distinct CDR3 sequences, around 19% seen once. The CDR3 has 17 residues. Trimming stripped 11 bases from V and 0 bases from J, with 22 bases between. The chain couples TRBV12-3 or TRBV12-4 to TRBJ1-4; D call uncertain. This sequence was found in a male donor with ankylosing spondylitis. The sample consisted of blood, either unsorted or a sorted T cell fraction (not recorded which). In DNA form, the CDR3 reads TGTGCCTGCTGCCTCAGATTCATCACGGCAACTAATGAAAAACTGTTTTTT. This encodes CACCLRFITATNEKLFF.